These 20 T cell receptor beta chains were all obtained from the same sample, sequenced in a study of T cells in Graves' hyperthyroidism and ophthalmopathy. TCR beta CDR3 regions were amplified from RNA. The HTBI primer set was used in a first-round RT-PCR of the TCR CDR3. TCRdb redid the calling of the multiplex PCR reads with MiXCR, one entry per CDR3 protein. The sample has approximately 360,000 distinct CDR3 sequences, more than 20% seen once. The material sequenced was blood. These receptors were taken from a man aged 45 to 65 with Graves' hyperthyroidism.

The CDR3 nucleotides are TGTGCCAGCAGCTCTTGGACCTCCCCGGACACAGATACGCAGTATTTT. As protein: CASSSWTSPDTDTQYF. The chain couples TRBV11-2 to TRBJ2-3; D gene uncertain. V was pared by 4 bases and J by 2 bases, with 16 bases between. Germline values: CDR1 SGHAT, CDR2 FQNNGV. The length of the CDR3 is 16 residues.

This clonotype was observed at least ten times. CDR3 bases: TGTGCCAGCAGAGGGACTAGCGGGAGTAGGGATACGCAGTATTTT. Protein sequence: CASRGTSGSRDTQYF. The genes are TRBV12-3 or TRBV12-4 and TRBJ2-3, with 14 nucleotides matching TRBD2. V was clipped by 6 bases and J by 6 bases; unmatched bases: 5. The CDR3 is 15 amino acids.

This clonotype was counted between two and nine times. J is TRBJ2-7 and V is TRBV5-6; TRBD2 matches 9 bases. The V gene's germline CDR1 is SGHDT and CDR2 YYEEEE. There are 14 residues in the CDR3. With 6 bases clipped from V and 0 bases from J, the junction kept 4 bases outside the gene matches. CDR3: CASTFSGSSYEQYF. The DNA for the CDR3 is TGTGCCAGCACCTTTAGCGGGAGCTCCTACGAGCAGTACTTC.

This clonotype occurred many times. The V and J genes are TRBV6-1 and TRBJ1-1, with TRBD1 identical over 8 bases. This CDR3 spans 15 amino acids. Germline CDR1 is MNHNS and CDR2 is SASEGT. Germline trimming cut 7 bases from V and 4 bases from J; bases unmatched to any gene: 11. CDR3 DNA: TGTGCCAGCACCGAGACAGGGGAAAGTGTCACTGAAGCTTTCTTT. Its translation: CASTETGESVTEAFF.

This clonotype was detected many times. The rearrangement links TRBV6-2 or TRBV6-3 to TRBJ2-3; TRBD2 matches 13 bases. V shed 4 bases, J shed 7 bases, and the junction held 11 bases outside the gene matches. Germline-derived CDR1 and CDR2 are MNHEY and SVGEGT. The CDR3 extends over 17 amino acids. CDR3 residues: CASSSRAGTSGINTQYF. Written as DNA, the CDR3 is TGTGCCAGCAGTTCCCGCGCAGGGACTAGCGGGATAAATACGCAGTATTTT.

This clonotype was picked up many times. The chain carries TRBV12-5 and TRBJ1-1; D gene unclear. Trimming shortened V by 7 bases and J by 2 bases, and 11 bases separated the two germline ends. The germline V gene encodes CDR1 LGHNT and CDR2 FRNRAP. This CDR3 has 13 amino acids. CDR3 in amino acids: CASVLGGNTEAFF. The CDR3 DNA reads as TGTGCTAGTGTCTTGGGTGGTAACACTGAAGCTTTCTTT.

For this clonotype: The CDR3 does not close with the conserved phenylalanine or tryptophan, likely indicating a read error. The chain joins TRBV5-1 to TRBJ1-2; 7 nucleotides match TRBD1. CDR1 and CDR2 (germline): SGHRS, YFSETQ. Trimming cost V 0 bases and J 8 bases; bases outside gene matches: 7. The CDR3 runs 14 residues. The CDR3 sequence: CASSLEEGAGGYTL. The DNA of the CDR3 is TGCGCCAGCAGCTTGGAAGAGGGGGCGGGAGGCTACACCCTC.

The chain couples TRBV11-2 to TRBJ2-7; TRBD2 aligns across 11 bases. CDR3 length: 14 amino acids. V lost 4 bases, J lost 6 bases, and 5 bases stayed unmatched. Germline V CDR1 and CDR2: SGHAT, FQNNGV. For the CDR3, the DNA is TGTGCCAGCAGCTCGACTAGCGGGATCGTCGAGCAGTACTTC. Translating it yields CASSSTSGIVEQYF.

The chain carries TRBV15 and TRBJ1-3, with unresolved D. The CDR3 runs to 15 residues. Germline values: CDR1 LNHNV, CDR2 YYDKDF (reference sequence). The V gene lost 0 bases and the J gene lost 0 bases, with 6 bases spanning the gap. CDR3 sequence: CATSRDRNSGNTIYF. DNA of the CDR3: TGTGCCACCAGCAGAGACAGGAACTCTGGAAACACCATATATTTT.

The V call is TRBV7-2, the J call TRBJ2-7; 13 bases align to TRBD2. There are 15 residues in the CDR3. CDR1 and CDR2 (germline): SGHTA, FQGNSA. V dropped 4 bases and J dropped 4; count of bases not matched to a gene: 4. The CDR3 coding sequence is TGTGCCAGCAGCTACCCGGGACTAGCGGGATACGAGCAGTACTTC. This translates into CASSYPGLAGYEQYF.

This chain links TRBV7-9 with TRBJ2-7; D possibly corresponds to TRBD2 (7 bases). The germline V and J ends were trimmed by 0 bases and 4 bases, with 16 bases remaining between them. The CDR3 runs 16 residues. The V gene's germline CDR1 is SEHNR and CDR2 FQNEAQ (reference sequence). DNA for the CDR3: TGTGCCAGCAGCTTAGCGGACCTGAGGGGGGGGTACGAGCAGTACTTC. As protein: CASSLADLRGGYEQYF. Drawing the rest from reference TRBV7-9 and TRBJ2-7, the complete variable domain is DTGVSQNPRHKITKRGQNVTFRCDPISEHNRLYWYRQTLGQGPEFLTYFQNEAQLEKSRLLSDRFSAERPKGSFSTLEIQRTEQGDSAMYLCASSLADLRGGYEQYFGPGTRLTVT.

This clonotype has a count of ten or more. The rearrangement uses TRBV29-1 and TRBJ1-1; 8 bases agree with TRBD1. Germline V gene lookup returns CDR1 SQVTM and CDR2 ANQGSEA. There are 14 residues in the CDR3. Trimming took 6 bases from V and 5 from J; bases not matched to a gene: 11. The CDR3 here is CSVTGTGAGTEAFF. The CDR3 nucleotides read TGCAGCGTAACCGGGACAGGCGCGGGGACTGAAGCTTTCTTT.

This sequence joins TRBV11-3 and TRBJ2-1, with D perhaps TRBD1 or TRBD2 (5 bases each). V was pared by 5 bases and J by 7 bases, with 18 bases between. Germline CDR1 reads SGHNT; CDR2 reads YENEEA. This CDR3 comprises 15 residues. CDR3 sequence (DNA): TGTGCCAGCAGCCCCCCGAGTCGGGGCACGAATGAGCAGTTCTTC. This codes for CASSPPSRGTNEQFF.

Many counts were recorded for this clonotype. The gene calls are TRBV5-1 and TRBJ2-7; no clear D. Trimming took off 4 bases at V and 5 bases at J, with 10 bases between the two ends. Looked up from germline, CDR1 is SGHRS and CDR2 is YFSETQ. CDR3 length equals 12 residues. This chain's CDR3 is CASSATWHEQYF. The DNA of the CDR3 is TGCGCCAGCAGCGCCACGTGGCACGAGCAGTACTTC.

The V call is TRBV20-1, the J call TRBJ2-1, with D possibly TRBD1 on 6 matching bases. V lost 4 bases and J lost 9, with 10 bases in between. This CDR3 contains 11 residues. Germline-derived CDR1 and CDR2 are DFQATT and SNEGSKA (reference sequence). The CDR3 nucleotides are TGCAGTGCTAACAGGGTACGTGAGCAGTTCTTC. Translated: CSANRVREQFF.

Note on this clonotype: The junction departs from the called germline gene at one end, perhaps through a read error. The V gene is TRBV7-9, the J gene TRBJ2-3; the D gene is possibly TRBD1 (5 bases). The CDR3 consists of 14 residues. CDR1 is SEHNR, CDR2 FQNEAQ, per germline (reference sequence). CDR3 sequence: CASSQAATADTQYF. As DNA, the CDR3 is TGCGCCAGCAGCCAAGCAGCGACAGCAGATACGCAGTATTTT.

The chain carries TRBV18 and TRBJ2-2; no reliable D call. The V gene's germline CDR1 is KGHSH and CDR2 LQKENI. The CDR3 has 13 residues. V lost 4 bases and J lost 6, with 9 bases in between. The CDR3 nucleotides read TGTGCCAGCTCACTGGATGAGGCCGGGGAGCTGTTTTTT. Its protein product is CASSLDEAGELFF. The whole variable domain, remainder taken from reference TRBV18 and TRBJ2-2, is NAGVMQNPRHLVRRRGQEARLRCSPMKGHSHVYWYRQLPEEGLKFMVYLQKENIIDESGMPKERFSAEFPKEGPSILRIQQVVRGDSAAYFCASSLDEAGELFFGEGSRLTVL.

The sample holds a few counts of this clonotype. The chain joins TRBV6-1 to TRBJ2-7; 10 bases are shared with TRBD2. Germline CDR1 and CDR2: MNHNS and SASEGT. This CDR3 has 15 residues. With 0 bases clipped from V and 2 bases from J, the junction kept 1 base outside the gene matches. CDR3 in amino acids: CASSEALAGAYEQYF. CDR3 DNA sequence: TGTGCCAGCAGTGAAGCCCTAGCGGGAGCCTACGAGCAGTACTTC.

This clonotype was seen many times. The genes are TRBV7-3 and TRBJ2-5; D is ambiguous. The CDR3 spans 13 residues. V dropped 5 bases and J dropped 2 bases, with 9 bases sitting between them. In germline, CDR1 is SGHTA, CDR2 FQGTGA. The CDR3 is CASSVKAQETQYF. CDR3 in DNA: TGTGCCAGCAGCGTAAAGGCACAAGAGACCCAGTACTTC.

This clonotype was observed many times. The J gene is TRBJ2-7, the V gene TRBV28; 9 positions agree with TRBD2. The CDR3 covers 14 residues. Germline trimming cut 2 bases from V and 7 bases from J; bases unmatched to any gene: 6. CDR1 MDHEN and CDR2 SYDVKM come from the germline V gene. CDR3 sequence: CASSLHRLADEQYF. DNA for the CDR3: TGTGCCAGCAGTTTACACCGACTAGCGGATGAGCAGTACTTC. Drawing the rest from reference TRBV28 and TRBJ2-7, the complete variable domain is DVKVTQSSRYLVKRTGEKVFLECVQDMDHENMFWYRQDPGLGLRLIYFSYDVKMKEKGDIPEGYSVSREKKERFSLILESASTNQTSMYLCASSLHRLADEQYFGPGTRLTVT.